This TCR beta chain was obtained from a study of cytomegalovirus exposure and HLA in healthy donors. The CDR3 length is 14 residues. The V gene's germline CDR1 is SGHNT and CDR2 YENEEA. Unmatched junction bases numbered 1, after V lost 1 base and J lost 4 bases. Here immunoSEQ multiplex PCR was the method, and the copy in TCRdb shows in-frame clones only, minus some. The sample lists 120,000 or so clones, under 90% occurring once. Material: PBMCs. V and J are TRBV11-3 and TRBJ2-1; 7 nucleotides agree with TRBD1. This receptor was taken from a woman between 18 and 29 years old in good health and CMV-seronegative. CDR3 sequence: CASSLADRYNEQFF. The CDR3 DNA reads TGTGCCAGCAGCTTAGCGGACAGGTACAATGAGCAGTTCTTC.